Listed here are 8 T cell receptor beta chains from one sample, sequenced in a study of CD8 T cells in Susac syndrome. Reverse transcription used roughly 0.45 to 1 ug RNA and random hexamers. TCRdb ran MiXCR on the immunoSEQ multiplex PCR reads and lists one entry per CDR3 protein. The sample yields about 300,000 distinct CDR3 sequences, about 88% seen once. The material sequenced was CD8+ T cells from PBMCs. These receptors came from a human donor with multiple sclerosis.

This sequence joins TRBV19 and TRBJ1-1, with D perhaps matching TRBD1 (6 bases). The CDR3 sequence is 16 residues long. Between the trimmed V and J ends, which lost 0 bases and 5 bases, there was a span of 16 bases. Germline V gene data show CDR1 as LNHDA and CDR2 as SQIVND (reference sequence). CDR3: CASSIDFWGARTEAFF. The CDR3 DNA reads as TGTGCCAGTAGTATAGATTTCTGGGGGGCGAGGACTGAAGCTTTCTTT.

The rearrangement links TRBV24-1 to TRBJ2-5; possible D gene TRBD1, 5 bases. The CDR3 totals 18 residues. CDR1 and CDR2 (germline): KGHDR, SFDVKD. Trimming stripped 4 bases from V and 2 bases from J, with 22 bases between. CDR3: CATSEFGPRLQEQETQYF. The CDR3 DNA sequence: TGTGCCACCAGTGAATTCGGACCGAGATTACAGGAGCAAGAGACCCAGTACTTC.

The chain combines TRBV20-1 with TRBJ2-7, with TRBD2 identical over 9 bases. The V gene's germline CDR1 is DFQATT and CDR2 SNEGSKA (reference sequence). The CDR3 consists of 15 residues. The junction had 11 bases not matched to a gene; V was cut back by 3 bases and J by 5 bases. The CDR3 DNA reads TGCAGTGCTAGGGATAGCGGGAGAATCGCCCACGAGCAGTACTTC. Protein: CSARDSGRIAHEQYF.

The chain is built from TRBV12-3 or TRBV12-4 and TRBJ2-7; tentative D call: TRBD1 (7 bases). V lost 5 bases, J lost 2 bases, and 13 bases lay in between. This CDR3 has 14 amino acids. The CDR3 spells CASSLRDSPYEQYF. In DNA form, the CDR3 reads TGTGCCAGCAGTCTGCGGGACAGCCCCTACGAGCAGTACTTC.

The table lists this clonotype with a count of one. V gene TRBV30 combines with J gene TRBJ2-1, with D maybe TRBD2 (6 bases). This CDR3 contains 15 residues. Germline V gives CDR1 GTSNPN, CDR2 SVGIG (reference sequence). Trimming stripped 4 bases from V and 4 bases from J, with 17 bases between. The DNA for the CDR3 is TGTGCCTGGACTGTGGGTCTAGCGACATACAATGAGCAGTTCTTC. As protein: CAWTVGLATYNEQFF.

The V gene is TRBV14, the J gene TRBJ1-2; D unresolved. This CDR3 has 14 residues. Germline lookup yields CDR1 SGHDN and CDR2 FVKESK. V lost 1 base to trimming and J lost 8 bases, with 14 bases between them. This CDR3 reads CASSQGYVNTGYTF. The CDR3 bases are TGTGCCAGCAGCCAAGGCTACGTGAATACGGGCTACACCTTC.

V and J are TRBV2 and TRBJ2-7; a possible D gene is TRBD1 (6 bases). This CDR3 region has 15 residues. The V gene lost 5 bases and the J gene lost 0 bases, with 14 bases spanning the gap. Germline V gene data show CDR1 as SNHLY and CDR2 as FYNNEI. CDR3 nucleotide sequence: TGTGCCAGCAGTACCTCAGGGGTGGTCTCCTACGAGCAGTACTTC. The encoded protein is CASSTSGVVSYEQYF. Full variable domain (remainder filled in from reference TRBV2 and TRBJ2-7): EPEVTQTPSHQVTQMGQEVILRCVPISNHLYFYWYRQILGQKVEFLVSFYNNEISEKSEIFDDQFSVERPDGSNFTLKIRSTKLEDSAMYFCASSTSGVVSYEQYFGPGTRLTVT.

The chain combines TRBV4-3 with TRBJ2-2, with 8 bases fitting TRBD2. Germline assignment: CDR1 LGHNA and CDR2 YSLEER. V shed 4 bases, J shed 5 bases, and the junction held 6 bases outside the gene matches. The CDR3 runs 15 residues. This CDR3 is CASSPLSGGTGELFF. The CDR3 nucleotides are TGCGCCAGCAGCCCCCTCAGCGGGGGTACCGGGGAGCTGTTTTTT.